This T cell receptor beta chain was identified during a study of blood T cell repertoires in COVID-19. Study in general: PBMCs, B-cell-depleted T cells, or T cells were the source of the cDNA or gDNA that made up the material.

A note on this clone: Germline is not matched at one junction end, which may reflect a read error.

Sequenced by immunoSEQ multiplex PCR; TCRdb stores in-frame clones only, minus some. This sample yields about 100,000 clones, of which approximately 92% are seen a single time; under 7.5% belongs to the top ten. The CDR3 runs to 15 residues. Germline V gives CDR1 SGHVS, CDR2 FQNEAQ. V and J are TRBV7-8 and TRBJ2-3; D is undetermined. The sample taken for sequencing was peripheral blood. The sequence was obtained from a man in his 70s with acute or convalescent COVID-19. The CDR3 sequence is CASRLGNVRTDTQYF. The DNA of the CDR3 is TGTGCCAGCAGGTTAGGGAATGTGCGGACAGATACGCAGTATTTT.